A single sample gave rise to the 18 T cell receptor beta chains below, sequenced in a study of PD-1 blockade in classical Hodgkin lymphoma. Every patient experienced relapse after autologous stem cell transplantation, and brentuximab vedotin exposure varied. Sequencing used immunoSEQ multiplex PCR; TCRdb keeps in-frame clones, though not all of them. The data hold some 41,000 clones, with around 88% observed a single time. Sequenced here: peripheral blood mononuclear cells (PBMCs), sampled before the second cycle of nivolumab. Receptors were obtained from a human donor with classical Hodgkin lymphoma.

This clone turned up a few times. The chain employs TRBV11-2 and TRBJ2-1; unclear D gene. The V gene lost 6 bases and the J gene lost 6 bases, with 9 bases spanning the gap. This CDR3 is built from 12 residues. CDR1 and CDR2 from the germline V gene are SGHAT and FQNNGV. The CDR3 nucleotides are TGTGCCAGCAGAGGCCGTTCCAATGAGCAGTTCTTC. This gives the protein CASRGRSNEQFF.

This chain connects TRBV9 to TRBJ2-5, with TRBD1 identical over 7 bases. The V segment lost 4 bases and the J segment 2 bases; nucleotides outside the gene matches: 11. CDR3 length: 16 residues. The V gene's germline CDR1 is SGDLS and CDR2 YYNGEE. The CDR3 bases are TGTGCCAGCAGCCCTGCCGGGACAGTGGGACAAGAGACCCAGTACTTC. It specifies CASSPAGTVGQETQYF.

This clone is a singleton in its sample. The V and J genes are TRBV5-1 and TRBJ2-7, with D perhaps TRBD1 or TRBD2 (7 bases each). Germline V gene sequence: CDR1 SGHRS, CDR2 YFSETQ. Deletions cut 1 base from V and 5 bases from J, with 16 bases between. The CDR3 sequence is 15 residues long. The CDR3 loop reads CASSLYVRGGNEQYF. For the CDR3, the DNA is TGCGCCAGCAGCTTGTACGTCAGGGGGGGCAACGAGCAGTACTTC.

DNA of the CDR3: TGTGCCAGCAGCTTAGCCGAAAACAGCGGGGACACAGATACGCAGTATTTT. As protein: CASSLAENSGDTDTQYF. V is TRBV7-6 and J is TRBJ2-3, with 7 bases that match TRBD2. Germline V gives CDR1 SGHVS, CDR2 FNYEAQ. V was pared by 0 bases and J by 2 bases, with 8 bases of the junction left unmatched. This CDR3 has 17 amino acids.

The chain has TRBV5-4 and TRBJ2-7; D unclear. The CDR3 has 16 amino acids. Germline CDR1 reads SGHNT; CDR2 reads YYREEE (reference sequence). Trimming took off 4 bases at V and 1 base at J, with 18 bases between the two ends. The DNA of the CDR3 is TGTGCCAGCAGCCCCGACTGGAGCGCGTCTTCCTACGAGCAGTACTTC. This sequence encodes CASSPDWSASSYEQYF.

The chain joins TRBV5-1 to TRBJ2-7; possible D gene TRBD2, 5 bases. CDR3 length: 12 amino acids. V was cut by 1 base and J by 5 bases, with 7 bases left in between. Looked up from germline, CDR1 is SGHRS and CDR2 is YFSETQ. CDR3 in amino acids: CASSLYGDEQYF. The CDR3 nucleotides are TGCGCCAGCAGCTTGTACGGGGACGAGCAGTACTTC.

The chain couples TRBV6-1 to TRBJ1-5; D perhaps matches TRBD1 (6 bases). Trimming shortened V by 11 bases and J by 0 bases, and 17 bases separated the two germline ends. Per germline, CDR1 MNHNS and CDR2 SASEGT. This CDR3 has 15 residues. The CDR3 here is CAGSKGGGSNQPQHF. CDR3 nucleotides: TGTGCCGGGTCTAAAGGGGGAGGTAGCAATCAGCCCCAGCATTTT.

This clone occurred once. CDR3 DNA: TGTGCCAGCAGCAAATCGTTCGGTGGCACGAATAGCAATCAGCCCCAGCATTTT. Its translation is CASSKSFGGTNSNQPQHF. This rearrangement joins TRBV21-1 to TRBJ1-5. TRBV21-1 is tagged as a pseudogene. The CDR3 sequence is 18 residues long.

The genes are TRBV19 and TRBJ1-1, with D perhaps matching TRBD1 (5 bases). This CDR3 region has 14 residues. V gave up 0 bases and J gave up 1 base, with 6 bases separating them. Germline CDR1 reads LNHDA; CDR2 reads SQIVND (reference sequence). Here the CDR3 DNA reads TGTGCCAGTAGTATAGATGGGGGGAACACTGAAGCTTTCTTT. Its protein is CASSIDGGNTEAFF.

The chain links TRBV6-1 to TRBJ2-7, with 7 positions matching TRBD1. CDR3 length: 14 residues. V gave up 4 bases and J gave up 3 bases; unmatched junction bases: 6. Per germline, CDR1 MNHNS and CDR2 SASEGT. The CDR3 reads CASSAGTADYEQYF. The CDR3 coding sequence is TGTGCCAGCAGTGCCGGGACAGCGGACTACGAGCAGTACTTC.

The chain carries TRBV2 and TRBJ1-2; D gene uncertain. This CDR3 is 13 amino acids long. The V end was cut by 7 bases, the J end by 1 base, with 10 bases between. Germline CDR1 reads SNHLY; CDR2 reads FYNNEI. In DNA form, the CDR3 reads TGTGCCAGCACCATTTTGAGTAACTATGGCTACACCTTC. Protein product: CASTILSNYGYTF.

This chain connects TRBV13 to TRBJ2-3, with D possibly being TRBD1 or TRBD2 (5 bases each). The CDR3 has 14 residues. Trimming cost V 3 bases and J 4 bases, with 11 bases left between them. Germline values: CDR1 PRHDT, CDR2 FYEKMQ (reference sequence). In nucleotides, the CDR3 is TGTGCCAGCAGCTTCACAGAGGGGCCAGATACGCAGTATTTT. Translating gives CASSFTEGPDTQYF.

The V call is TRBV5-4, the J call TRBJ2-7, with D unclear. Trimming removed 4 bases from V and 2 bases from J, with 4 bases in between. CDR3 length equals 11 residues. Germline lookup yields CDR1 SGHNT and CDR2 YYREEE (reference sequence). The CDR3 nucleotides read TGTGCCAGCAGCGCAGCCTACGAGCAGTACTTC. Encoded protein: CASSAAYEQYF.

V gene TRBV4-1 combines with J gene TRBJ1-5, with 7 bases that match TRBD1. CDR1 is MGHRA, CDR2 YSYEKL, per germline. The CDR3 covers 16 residues. The J segment lost 7 bases and the V segment lost 1 base, leaving 10 bases of the junction unmatched. The CDR3, as DNA: TGCGCCAGCAGCCAAGGGGGGGCGGTCAGGGGGCAGCCCCAGCATTTT. Amino acid sequence: CASSQGGAVRGQPQHF.

The table lists this clone with a count of one. The V and J genes are TRBV11-2 and TRBJ1-2; D unclear. V lost 3 bases, J lost 5 bases, and 22 bases lay in between. The CDR3 spans 17 residues. Germline-derived CDR1 and CDR2 are SGHAT and FQNNGV. The CDR3 region has the DNA TGTGCCAGCAGCTTGCGTCGTCAGCCTTCTGAGTTTTATGGCTACACCTTC. Translation: CASSLRRQPSEFYGYTF. The whole variable domain, filled in from reference TRBV11-2 and TRBJ1-2, reads EAGVAQSPRYKIIEKRQSVAFWCNPISGHATLYWYQQILGQGPKLLIQFQNNGVVDDSQLPKDRFSAERLKGVDSTLKIQPAKLEDSAVYLCASSLRRQPSEFYGYTFGSGTRLTVV.

This chain joins TRBV5-4 and TRBJ1-1; possibly TRBD1 for D (5 bases). This CDR3 is built from 15 residues. Germline V CDR1 and CDR2: SGHNT, YYREEE (reference sequence). V lost 3 bases and J 1 base, leaving 13 bases between the germline ends. CDR3 region: CASSSKKTGNTEAFF. The CDR3 coding sequence is TGTGCCAGCAGCTCCAAAAAAACAGGGAACACTGAAGCTTTCTTT.

The J gene is TRBJ2-3, the V gene TRBV14; D possibly uses TRBD1 or TRBD2 (5 bases each). The germline V gene has CDR1 SGHDN and CDR2 FVKESK. Trimming pared 1 base from V and 1 base from J, leaving 12 bases between. The CDR3 runs to 16 residues. The CDR3 protein is CASSQARRGGTDTQYF. CDR3 DNA: TGTGCCAGCAGCCAAGCTCGACGGGGCGGCACAGATACGCAGTATTTT.

V gene TRBV28 combines with J gene TRBJ1-1; D call uncertain. V was cut by 3 bases and J by 0 bases, with 8 bases left in between. The V gene's germline CDR1 is MDHEN and CDR2 SYDVKM. The CDR3 is made up of 14 amino acids. The CDR3 spells CASSFHPMNTEAFF. DNA for the CDR3: TGTGCCAGCAGTTTCCACCCCATGAACACTGAAGCTTTCTTT.